This T cell receptor (beta chain) appears in the sequencing data of a study of identical twins (dated by TCRdb to between 2015 and 2016). Regarding the research as a whole: To test whether fetal clonotypes persist, the study used deep sequencing on TCR alpha and beta repertoires from monozygotic twins, unrelated adults of various ages, and cord blood. To rule out contamination, the twin experiments were replicated at different times with different library preparation protocols. On the study overall, not on this receptor specifically: Fewer insertions were carried by abundant cord blood beta clonotypes; a weaker similar trend was observed in young adult naive repertoires, while no such trend was observed in memory repertoires. A weaker excess of twin sharing was found in beta out-of-frame sequences because the signal-to-noise ratio was lowered by fewer shared sequences. Conclusions relied on cross-sectional statistical analysis, since the same donors could not be followed over many years. Out-of-frame TCR alpha sharing in monozygotic twins was systematically underestimated by recombination models, whereas sharing between unrelated individuals was in agreement with the recombination models. Compared with coincidental sharing between unrelated individuals, out-of-frame TCR alpha sequences shared between twins showed an excess of sequences with low generation probability. Invariant T cells such as MAIT and iNKT could partly confound zero-insertion analyses, though diverse VJ usage argued against this for most clonotypes.

As to this clonotype: The clone's antigen remains unknown. No much larger clonotype is one base removed from it; base qualities were not supplied.

V loses 4 bases, J loses 6 bases, and the germline ends lie 13 bases apart. The CDR3, from cysteine to phenylalanine, totals 13 residues. The DNA shown is the 39-base CDR3, in frame from base 1. CDR1 is given as MNHNS and CDR2 as SASEGT, both from the germline V gene. The library was made by 5' RACE. Sequenced on an Illumina HiSeq 2000. A universal primer binding site was added through template switching, and the final cDNA carried a unique molecular identifier so that TCR cDNA molecules could be counted accurately. Specific primers in the conserved constant-segment region were used to synthesize first-strand cDNA for the TCR alpha and beta chains. Each cDNA library was double barcoded, with a SMART-Mk sample barcode plus Illumina barcodes, to control for contamination. TruSeq adapter sequences along with Illumina sample barcodes were introduced in two successive PCR steps. The Illumina HiSeq platform was used with custom primers to sequence TCR alpha and beta cDNA libraries. On the authors' methods: Unique molecular identifiers were extracted from raw reads with MiGEC, and CDR3 positions were determined with MiXCR. Recombination models were inferred per individual with the repgenHMM and IGoR tools using an EM algorithm. Shared clonotypes were analyzed with the tcR package in R, and sharing was normalized by the product of cloneset sizes. Out-of-frame nonproductive sequences were analyzed to study raw recombination free of thymic and clonal selection effects. Clones were called with MiXCR by TCRdb after fastp trimmed the public reads at Q25, and only in-frame beta chains were retained. Merged by CDR3 protein, the rows form single entries marked with the most common genes and DNA. The V and J calls were determined by TCRdb, not by the authors. The sample table shows nearly 900,000 distinct CDR3 sequences, and approximately 13% are seen once. The ten largest clones represent 1.5% to 2% of the sample.

Only healthy Caucasian donors were included. The twin cohort consisted of three pairs of female monozygotic twins, all aged roughly 18 to 29 years. Peripheral blood mononuclear cells were the source from which RNA for the TCR libraries was isolated. These sequences were also reported in another study, on yellow fever vaccine responses in identical twins. The second investigation adds: According to the authors, the vaccine-induced T cell response in identical twins seemed to be partly convergent and partly specific to each individual. The study precisely tracked vaccine-responding T cell clones in identical twins.

Specimen: PBMCs. This receptor was identified in a woman younger than 35 in good health. The chain uses TRBV6-1 and TRBJ2-7; no D gene can be assigned with confidence. The DNA reads TGTGCCAGCAGTGCTCGCGCGTCCCGCGAGCAGTACTTC. It codes for CASSARASREQYF.